A single sample gave rise to the 27 T cell receptor beta chains below, sequenced in a study of shared clonotypes between healthy human individuals. Clones were sequenced by immunoSEQ multiplex PCR, and TCRdb holds only the in-frame ones, with some missing. The sample yields some 360,000 clones, around four fifths seen once. The sample consisted of memory CD4+ T cells sorted from blood. Described subset: CD45RA-negative fraction. These receptors originate from a man aged 25-45 years in good health.

The J gene is TRBJ2-5, the V gene TRBV7-2, with unresolved D. Trimming took 5 bases from V and 1 from J, leaving 11 bases between them. The CDR3 contains 14 residues. Germline CDR1 SGHTA, CDR2 FQGNSA. The chain's CDR3 is CASSLGQFQETQYF. In DNA, the CDR3 is TGTGCCAGCAGCCTTGGGCAGTTCCAAGAGACCCAGTACTTC.

This chain uses TRBV28 with TRBJ2-7; 14 bases fit TRBD2. The CDR3 loop spans 23 amino acids. Germline CDR1 and CDR2: MDHEN and SYDVKM. V trimming: 4 bases; J trimming: 3 bases; junction bases outside the gene matches: 26. The DNA of the CDR3 is TGTGCCAGCAGTTCCTACCTAGGGGACCCAGGGACTAGCGGGAGCGCAACTCTCTACGAGCAGTACTTC. It is translated as CASSSYLGDPGTSGSATLYEQYF.

This clone appeared a few times. V usage is TRBV5-1 and J usage is TRBJ2-1; the D gene is possibly TRBD2 (6 bases). The V and J ends lost 4 bases and 6 bases respectively, with 20 bases between them. The length of the CDR3 is 16 residues. The germline CDR1 and CDR2 sequences are SGHRS and YFSETQ. CDR3: CASSLEGLGSRNEQFF. The CDR3 DNA follows: TGCGCCAGCAGCCTGGAGGGGTTGGGGTCTCGCAATGAGCAGTTCTTC.

This clone has only a few counts. The CDR3 loop reads CASSLAGLAGGSTDTQYF. In DNA form, the CDR3 reads TGTGCCAGCAGCTTAGCGGGGCTAGCGGGAGGAAGCACAGATACGCAGTATTTT. J is TRBJ2-3 and V is TRBV7-2, with 11 bases matching TRBD2. V dropped 0 bases and J dropped 0; count of bases not matched to a gene: 5. Germline values: CDR1 SGHTA, CDR2 FQGNSA. The CDR3 loop spans 18 amino acids.

Only one count was recorded for this clone. This chain joins TRBV29-1 and TRBJ1-1, with D unclear. This CDR3 has 12 residues. The V end lost 3 bases, the J end lost 0 bases, and 5 bases lay between the germline ends. CDR1 SQVTM and CDR2 ANQGSEA come from the germline V gene. The CDR3 here is CSVDGVNTEAFF. DNA of the CDR3: TGCAGCGTTGATGGGGTGAACACTGAAGCTTTCTTT.

The rearrangement links TRBV28 to TRBJ1-5, with 8 nucleotides matching TRBD1. Germline CDR1 is MDHEN and CDR2 is SYDVKM. With 6 bases clipped from V and 7 bases from J, the junction kept 14 bases outside the gene matches. The CDR3 is 16 amino acids. The DNA of the CDR3 is TGTGCCAGCAGCATTATCTCCCACGGGACAGGACAGCCCCAGCATTTT. Translation: CASSIISHGTGQPQHF.

CDR3 protein: CASTTPRVNEQFF. CDR3 coding DNA: TGTGCCAGTACCACGCCCCGGGTCAATGAGCAGTTCTTC. The chain links TRBV19 to TRBJ2-1; no firm D call. CDR1 and CDR2 (germline): LNHDA, SQIVND (reference sequence). Trimming removed 7 bases from V and 6 bases from J, with 13 bases in between. The CDR3 is 13 residues long. Supplemented by reference TRBV19 and TRBJ2-1, the full variable domain reads DGGITQSPKYLFRKEGQNVTLSCEQNLNHDAMYWYRQDPGQGLRLIYYSQIVNDFQKGDIAEGYSVSREKKESFPLTVTSAQKNPTAFYLCASTTPRVNEQFFGPGTRLTVL.

A single count supports this clone. The chain recombines TRBV6-6 with TRBJ2-4; D remains unclear. Germline assignment: CDR1 MNHNY and CDR2 SVGAGI (reference sequence). The CDR3 is 13 residues long. V was trimmed by 5 bases and J by 1 base, leaving 6 bases between them. In DNA, the CDR3 is TGTGCCAGCAGTGGTGGGGCCAAAAACATTCAGTACTTC. This codes for CASSGGAKNIQYF.

As concerns this clone: The same CDR3 can be traced to other DNA sequences in this sample. This sequence joins TRBV30 and TRBJ2-3, with a possible D match to TRBD2 (6 bases). This CDR3 has 13 residues. In germline, CDR1 is GTSNPN, CDR2 SVGIG (reference sequence). V was cut by 2 bases and J by 0 bases, with 6 bases left in between. This CDR3 is CAWSSGSTDTQYF. The CDR3, as DNA: TGTGCCTGGAGTAGCGGGAGCACAGATACGCAGTATTTT. Full variable domain (missing parts from reference TRBV30 and TRBJ2-3): SQTIHQWPATLVQPVGSPLSLECTVEGTSNPNLYWYRQAAGRGLQLLFYSVGIGQISSEVPQNLSASRPQDRQFILSSKKLLLSDSGFYLCAWSSGSTDTQYFGPGTRLTVL.

The chain carries TRBV18 and TRBJ1-1; a possible D gene is TRBD1 (6 bases). This CDR3 is built from 16 residues. Trimming took 0 bases from V and 6 from J, leaving 17 bases between them. Germline lookup yields CDR1 KGHSH and CDR2 LQKENI. CDR3 residues: CASSPPSGGAGAEAFF. Written as DNA, the CDR3 is TGTGCCAGCTCACCACCGTCCGGGGGGGCCGGGGCTGAAGCTTTCTTT. The whole variable domain, filled in from reference TRBV18 and TRBJ1-1, reads NAGVMQNPRHLVRRRGQEARLRCSPMKGHSHVYWYRQLPEEGLKFMVYLQKENIIDESGMPKERFSAEFPKEGPSILRIQQVVRGDSAAYFCASSPPSGGAGAEAFFGQGTRLTVV.

In its sample, this clone was seen a few times. The chain is built from TRBV6-1 and TRBJ2-7, with 10 bases matching TRBD2. Germline CDR1 and CDR2: MNHNS and SASEGT. The CDR3 loop spans 15 amino acids. The J segment lost 7 bases and the V segment lost 8 bases, leaving 14 bases of the junction unmatched. CDR3 sequence: CASGGGTSAFEEQYF. CDR3 bases: TGTGCCAGCGGGGGGGGGACTAGCGCCTTTGAGGAGCAGTACTTC.

J is TRBJ1-1 and V is TRBV19, with TRBD1 identical over 9 bases. Germline V CDR1 and CDR2: LNHDA, SQIVND (reference sequence). The CDR3 contains 15 residues. Trimming removed 5 bases from V and 5 bases from J; junction bases left unmatched: 9. DNA for the CDR3: TGTGCCAGTAGTCTGTCGACAGGGGGACGGACTGAAGCTTTCTTT. Protein product: CASSLSTGGRTEAFF.

V is TRBV28 and J is TRBJ1-5; 7 nucleotides align to TRBD1. The CDR3 has 15 residues. Unmatched junction bases numbered 6, after V lost 5 bases and J lost 2 bases. CDR1 is MDHEN, CDR2 SYDVKM, per germline. DNA for the CDR3: TGTGCCAGCAGTAGAACAGGGGATGGCAATCAGCCCCAGCATTTT. It yields the protein CASSRTGDGNQPQHF.

V is TRBV27 and J is TRBJ2-2, with 11 bases that match TRBD2. The trim removed 10 bases at V and 8 bases at J, leaving 12 bases unmatched. The CDR3 spans 15 residues. Germline assignment: CDR1 MNHEY and CDR2 SMNVEV (reference sequence). This CDR3 reads CATRRLAGTWGELFF. Written as DNA, the CDR3 is TGTGCCACCCGCAGACTAGCGGGAACGTGGGGGGAGCTGTTTTTT.

The rearrangement uses TRBV7-6 and TRBJ2-3; 11 positions agree with TRBD2. This CDR3 comprises 17 residues. The germline gives CDR1 SGHVS, CDR2 FNYEAQ. After removal of 0 bases from V and 1 base from J, the junction contained 3 bases not matched to a gene. CDR3 coding DNA: TGTGCCAGCAGCTTAGCGAAGACTAGCGGGGGCACAGATACGCAGTATTTT. This gives the protein CASSLAKTSGGTDTQYF.

Concerning this clone: A read error may be the cause here, since a much bigger clone is one base away. The rearrangement links TRBV7-2 to TRBJ2-1; D gene uncertain. Germline V lookup: CDR1 SGHTA, CDR2 FQGNSA. V lost 2 bases and J 7 bases, leaving 6 bases between the germline ends. The CDR3 totals 12 residues. The CDR3 is CASSLHGNEQFF. The CDR3 DNA follows: TGTGCCAGCAGCTTACATGGGAATGAGCAGTTCTTC.

The genes are TRBV14 and TRBJ2-2; possible D gene TRBD1, 5 bases. V lost 2 bases and J 6 bases, leaving 19 bases between the germline ends. The germline V gene encodes CDR1 SGHDN and CDR2 FVKESK. This CDR3 region has 17 residues. The CDR3: CASSQNTGVRIPGELFF. The CDR3 region has the DNA TGTGCCAGCAGCCAAAATACAGGCGTTCGTATCCCCGGGGAGCTGTTTTTT.

The chain joins TRBV2 to TRBJ1-3; D remains ambiguous. The V gene's germline CDR1 is SNHLY and CDR2 FYNNEI. This CDR3 region has 18 residues. V lost 2 bases and J 4 bases, leaving 21 bases between the germline ends. The CDR3 is CASSEWRAASGIGNTIYF. CDR3 sequence (DNA): TGTGCCAGCAGTGAATGGCGGGCAGCCTCCGGGATAGGAAACACCATATATTTT.

This clone was observed many times. At the DNA level, this CDR3 is encoded by other sequences in the same sample as well. V gene TRBV18 combines with J gene TRBJ2-3; 13 bases are shared with TRBD2. J lost 6 bases, V lost 3 bases, and 3 bases had no gene match. This CDR3 contains 15 residues. In germline, CDR1 is KGHSH, CDR2 LQKENI. CDR3 in amino acids: CASSPGLAGADTQYF. The CDR3 nucleotides are TGTGCCAGCTCACCTGGACTAGCGGGAGCCGATACGCAGTATTTT.

The chain combines TRBV11-2 with TRBJ1-2; unclear D gene. CDR3 length: 13 residues. V lost 1 base and J 3 bases, leaving 6 bases between the germline ends. Per the germline V gene, CDR1 is SGHAT and CDR2 is FQNNGV. The CDR3 spells CASSLGVDYGYTF. For the CDR3, the DNA is TGTGCCAGCAGCTTAGGGGTCGACTATGGCTACACCTTC. Full variable domain (missing parts from reference TRBV11-2 and TRBJ1-2): EAGVAQSPRYKIIEKRQSVAFWCNPISGHATLYWYQQILGQGPKLLIQFQNNGVVDDSQLPKDRFSAERLKGVDSTLKIQPAKLEDSAVYLCASSLGVDYGYTFGSGTRLTVV.

The genes are TRBV15 and TRBJ2-7; 8 nucleotides line up with TRBD1. Germline V gene lookup returns CDR1 LNHNV and CDR2 YYDKDF (reference sequence). This CDR3 has 16 amino acids. V dropped 0 bases and J dropped 2; count of bases not matched to a gene: 6. DNA for the CDR3: TGTGCCACCAGCAGAGAAGGTGGGACAGGAGCCTACGAGCAGTACTTC. Translating it yields CATSREGGTGAYEQYF.

In its sample, this clone was seen many times. The chain has TRBV10-3 and TRBJ2-3; D possibly corresponds to TRBD2 (6 bases). The V end lost 5 bases, the J end lost 1 base, and 19 bases lay between the germline ends. Germline V lookup: CDR1 ENHRY, CDR2 SYGVKD. The CDR3 runs to 17 residues. CDR3: CAISPDSPGDGTDTQYF. The CDR3 DNA sequence: TGTGCCATCAGTCCGGACTCCCCGGGAGATGGCACAGATACGCAGTATTTT.

This clone was detected a few times. This chain links TRBV9 with TRBJ2-1, with D perhaps being TRBD1 or TRBD2 (5 bases each). V lost 4 bases, J lost 12 bases, and 17 bases lay in between. Germline CDR1 SGDLS, CDR2 YYNGEE. This CDR3 has 13 amino acids. CDR3 coding DNA: TGTGCCAGCAGCCGGGACCGGGGCCCAGGGCAGTTCTTC. It codes for CASSRDRGPGQFF.

The V and J genes are TRBV29-1 and TRBJ2-2; TRBD2 might be the D (6 bases). Per germline, CDR1 SQVTM and CDR2 ANQGSEA. V gave up 7 bases and J gave up 6 bases, with 15 bases separating them. The CDR3 runs to 13 residues. The CDR3 spells CSAMYGSAGELFF. CDR3 DNA: TGCAGCGCTATGTACGGGAGCGCCGGGGAGCTGTTTTTT.

This chain links TRBV18 with TRBJ2-7, with D perhaps TRBD1 (5 bases). This CDR3 comprises 15 residues. V was pared by 6 bases and J by 4 bases, with 19 bases between. In germline, CDR1 is KGHSH, CDR2 LQKENI. CDR3 loop: CASSPIQDTIYEQYF. CDR3 sequence (DNA): TGTGCCAGCTCTCCGATCCAGGACACAATATACGAGCAGTACTTC.

V gene TRBV29-1 combines with J gene TRBJ2-7; no clear D gene. Germline CDR1 is SQVTM and CDR2 is ANQGSEA. The CDR3 spans 11 residues. With 1 base removed from V and 4 bases from J, the gap between germline ends came to 5 bases. CDR3 in DNA: TGCAGCGTTGAAGTTGCGTACGAGCAGTACTTC. It encodes CSVEVAYEQYF.

In its sample, this clone was seen once. The V call is TRBV27, the J call TRBJ1-1; possible D gene TRBD1, 5 bases. Germline V gives CDR1 MNHEY, CDR2 SMNVEV (reference sequence). The V gene lost 3 bases and the J gene lost 4 bases, with 24 bases spanning the gap. The CDR3 totals 18 residues. The CDR3 here is CASSFGRVRGGPSTEAFF. CDR3 DNA sequence: TGTGCCAGCAGTTTCGGAAGAGTCCGCGGGGGTCCGAGCACTGAAGCTTTCTTT.